A selection of T cell receptor beta chains follows, all from one sample in a study of prognosis after radiotherapy for stage I lung cancer. Each CDR3 protein gets one entry after TCRdb re-called the multiplex PCR reads with MiXCR. The table shows more than 25,000 distinct CDR3 sequences, with about 34% occurring only once. The specimen was PBMCs, collected before or after stereotactic body radiation therapy (not recorded which). These receptors all stem from a donor aged 50 or older with non-small cell lung cancer. The CDR3 runs from the conserved cysteine through the conserved F or W. The D gene is left open where the match is weak. Expanded clones get a size class; other rows say once, few or many, or leave the size out.

J gene | D gene | clone size | V gene | CDR3 DNA | CDR3 protein
TRBJ1-4 | . | . | TRBV4-1 | TGCGCCAGCAGCCAAGATCCGAATGAAAAACTGTTTTTT | CASSQDPNEKLFF
TRBJ2-3 | TRBD1 | many | TRBV24-1 | TGTGCCACCAGTGAGCACAGGGGTGAAGATACGCAGTATTTT | CATSEHRGEDTQYF
TRBJ1-2 | TRBD1 | many | TRBV18 | TGTGCCAGCTCCCCCGACAGGGGGAGAGGAGGCTACACCTTC | CASSPDRGRGGYTF
TRBJ2-7 | TRBD1 | many | TRBV29-1 | TGCAGCGTTGTTGGGGACAGGGGTGGCTACGAGCAGTACTTC | CSVVGDRGGYEQYF
TRBJ1-6 | . | many | TRBV2 | TGTGCCAGCAGTCGAGAGAGCTCCTATAATTCACCCCTCCACTTT | CASSRESSYNSPLHF
TRBJ2-4 | . | . | TRBV28 | TGTGCCAGCAGTTTGGGGCTAGCCAAAAACACTCAGTACTTC | CASSLGLAKNTQYF
TRBJ2-7 | TRBD1 | many | TRBV24-1 | TGTGCCACCAGGGACAGGGCAAACTACGAGCAGTACTTC | CATRDRANYEQYF
TRBJ2-2 | . | . | TRBV24-1 | TGTGCCACCGGTTATTCTAACGGGAGGGAGCTGTTTTTT | CATGYSNGRELFF
TRBJ2-7 | . | many | TRBV28 | TGTGCCAGCAGAACCGACCAGTACGAGCAGTACTTC | CASRTDQYEQYF
TRBJ2-7 | . | many | TRBV10-3 | TGTGCCATCAGTCAACCGGACCGGAGCGGCTACGAGCAGTACTTC | CAISQPDRSGYEQYF
TRBJ2-2 | . | many | TRBV11-3 | TGTGCCAGCAGCACTGTTTCCGGGGAGCTGTTTTTT | CASSTVSGELFF
TRBJ2-3 | . | many | TRBV24-1 | TGTGCCACCAACCACCCGGGCTCAGATACGCAGTATTTT | CATNHPGSDTQYF
TRBJ1-2 | . | many | TRBV29-1 | TGCAGCGTTGAGTACAGGGCCCCCTATGGCTACACCTTC | CSVEYRAPYGYTF
TRBJ2-7 | TRBD1 | many | TRBV5-1 | TGCGCCAGCAGTCGCGGACAGGGGGGAGGCTACGAGCAGTACTTC | CASSRGQGGGYEQYF
TRBJ2-1 | . | many | TRBV20-1 | TGCAGTGCTGTCCGAGCGGGCGGATGGAACAATGAGCAGTTCTTC | CSAVRAGGWNNEQFF
TRBJ1-1 | . | many | TRBV28 | TGTGCCAGCACCCTTTCAGGGGAGGAGGGTGGTGCTTTCTTT | CASTLSGEEGGAFF
TRBJ2-1 | TRBD2 | many | TRBV20-1 | TGCAGTGCTAGAGATCCGGGACTAGCGGGTTATGAGCAGTTCTTC | CSARDPGLAGYEQFF